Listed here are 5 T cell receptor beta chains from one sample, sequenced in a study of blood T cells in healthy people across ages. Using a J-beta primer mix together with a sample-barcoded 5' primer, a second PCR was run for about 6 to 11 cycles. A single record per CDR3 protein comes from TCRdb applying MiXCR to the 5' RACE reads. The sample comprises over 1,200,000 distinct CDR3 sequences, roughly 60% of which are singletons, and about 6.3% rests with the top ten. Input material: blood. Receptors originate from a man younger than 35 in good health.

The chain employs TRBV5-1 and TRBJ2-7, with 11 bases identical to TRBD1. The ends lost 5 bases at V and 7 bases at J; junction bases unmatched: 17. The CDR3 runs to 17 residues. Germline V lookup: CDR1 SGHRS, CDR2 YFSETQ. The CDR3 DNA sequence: TGCGCCAGCAGGGTCCGGGGACCGGGACAGGGGGTATCGGAGCAGTACTTC. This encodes CASRVRGPGQGVSEQYF.

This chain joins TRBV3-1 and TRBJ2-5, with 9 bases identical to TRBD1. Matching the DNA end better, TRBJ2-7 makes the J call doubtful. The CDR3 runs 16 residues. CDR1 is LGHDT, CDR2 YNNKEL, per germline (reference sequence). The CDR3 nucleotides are TGTGCCAGCAGCCAAGAAAGGGACAGGGTTATAGGCGAGCAGTACTTC. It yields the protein CASSQERDRVIGEQYF.

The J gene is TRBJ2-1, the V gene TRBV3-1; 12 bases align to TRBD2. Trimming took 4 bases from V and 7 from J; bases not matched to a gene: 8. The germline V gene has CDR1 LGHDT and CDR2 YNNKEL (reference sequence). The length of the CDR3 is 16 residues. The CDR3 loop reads CASSLTQGLAGNEQFF. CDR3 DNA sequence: TGTGCCAGCAGCCTAACCCAGGGACTAGCGGGTAATGAGCAGTTCTTC.

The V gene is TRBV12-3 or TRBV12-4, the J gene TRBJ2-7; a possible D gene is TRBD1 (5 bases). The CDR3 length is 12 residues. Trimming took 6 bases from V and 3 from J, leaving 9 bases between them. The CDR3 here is CASSRQIYEQYF. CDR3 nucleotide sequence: TGTGCCAGCAGCCGACAGATCTACGAGCAGTACTTC.

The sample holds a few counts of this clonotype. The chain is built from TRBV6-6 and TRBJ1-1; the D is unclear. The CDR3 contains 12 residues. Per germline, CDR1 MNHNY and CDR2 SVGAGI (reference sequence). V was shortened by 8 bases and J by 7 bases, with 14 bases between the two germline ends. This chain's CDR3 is CASGGERNEAFF. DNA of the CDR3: TGTGCCAGCGGAGGTGAGAGGAATGAAGCTTTCTTT.